These 17 T cell receptor beta chains came from one sample sequenced in a study of blood T cell repertoires in COVID-19. The assay was immunoSEQ multiplex PCR, and TCRdb's table has in-frame clones only and misses some. Here the sample spans 150,000 to 200,000 clones, 82% being singletons. The sequenced sample consisted of PBMCs or T cells enriched from blood (not recorded which). These receptors all come from an older woman with acute COVID-19.

The rearrangement uses TRBV5-4 and TRBJ1-2; D not certain. This CDR3 is built from 15 residues. Trimming stripped 0 bases from V and 0 bases from J, with 9 bases between. Germline V gene sequence: CDR1 SGHNT, CDR2 YYREEE (reference sequence). CDR3 coding DNA: TGTGCCAGCAGCTTGGAGAATCGGGCTAACTATGGCTACACCTTC. Its translation: CASSLENRANYGYTF.

The J gene is TRBJ2-2, the V gene TRBV27, with a weak D call TRBD2 (6 bases). V gave up 6 bases and J gave up 1 base, with 18 bases separating them. CDR1 and CDR2 (germline): MNHEY, SMNVEV (reference sequence). The CDR3 covers 17 residues. CDR3 loop: CASSQRRAGWNTGELFF. DNA of the CDR3: TGTGCCAGCAGCCAAAGGAGGGCGGGCTGGAACACCGGGGAGCTGTTTTTT.

V gene TRBV4-1 combines with J gene TRBJ1-5; 7 bases align to TRBD1. The CDR3 spans 16 residues. In germline, CDR1 is MGHRA, CDR2 YSYEKL. After removal of 5 bases from V and 3 bases from J, the junction contained 10 bases not matched to a gene. The CDR3 coding sequence is TGCGCCAGCAGCGAAAGAACAGGGGCTTACAATCAGCCCCAGCATTTT. Translating it yields CASSERTGAYNQPQHF.

The chain recombines TRBV5-1 with TRBJ1-4, with 7 bases aligning to TRBD1. The CDR3 is 14 residues long. Germline CDR1 and CDR2: SGHRS and YFSETQ. V shed 4 bases, J shed 8 bases, and the junction held 8 bases outside the gene matches. The CDR3 coding sequence is TGCGCCAGCAGCCCACGGACAGGAGAGGAAAAACTGTTTTTT. It specifies CASSPRTGEEKLFF. Combining the CDR3 with reference TRBV5-1 and TRBJ1-4 gives the whole variable domain KAGVTQTPRYLIKTRGQQVTLSCSPISGHRSVSWYQQTPGQGLQFLFEYFSETQRNKGNFPGRFSGRQFSNSRSEMNVSTLELGDSALYLCASSPRTGEEKLFFGSGTQLSVL.

The J gene is TRBJ2-1, the V gene TRBV5-4; 8 nucleotides match TRBD2. Germline CDR1 and CDR2: SGHNT and YYREEE (reference sequence). Trimming took 4 bases from V and 2 from J; bases not matched to a gene: 5. CDR3 size: 15 residues. CDR3: CASSPPGGTYNEQFF. CDR3 nucleotide sequence: TGTGCCAGCAGCCCTCCGGGGGGGACCTACAATGAGCAGTTCTTC.

This clone was seen more than once but under ten times. The chain carries TRBV6-1 and TRBJ1-2; 11 positions match TRBD1. The CDR3 has 14 residues. Unmatched junction bases numbered 4, after V lost 3 bases and J lost 7 bases. Germline CDR1 MNHNS, CDR2 SASEGT. The CDR3 loop reads CASSDGQGAGGYTF. CDR3 DNA: TGTGCCAGCAGTGACGGACAGGGGGCCGGTGGCTACACCTTC.

The chain combines TRBV2 with TRBJ2-1, with TRBD1 matching 7 bases. The CDR3 contains 14 residues. The junction had 6 bases not matched to a gene; V was cut back by 8 bases and J by 2 bases. Germline V gene sequence: CDR1 SNHLY, CDR2 FYNNEI. CDR3: CASVTGETYNEQFF. CDR3 bases: TGTGCCAGCGTTACAGGGGAGACCTACAATGAGCAGTTCTTC.

The count of this clone is one. The J gene is TRBJ2-1, the V gene TRBV5-6; D gene uncertain. The germline V and J ends were trimmed by 0 bases and 2 bases, with 6 bases remaining between them. This CDR3 spans 14 amino acids. The germline V gene has CDR1 SGHDT and CDR2 YYEEEE. The CDR3 region has the DNA TGTGCCAGCAGCTTGGGGGCAGCCTACAATGAGCAGTTCTTC. This codes for CASSLGAAYNEQFF. The full variable domain, with the rest looked up from reference TRBV5-6 and TRBJ2-1, is DAGVTQSPTHLIKTRGQQVTLRCSPKSGHDTVSWYQQALGQGPQFIFQYYEEEERQRGNFPDRFSGHQFPNYSSELNVNALLLGDSALYLCASSLGAAYNEQFFGPGTRLTVL.

This sequence joins TRBV6-2 or TRBV6-3 and TRBJ1-1; D gene unclear. Trimming took 2 bases from V and 11 from J, leaving 9 bases between them. The CDR3 runs 11 residues. Germline assignment: CDR1 MNHEY and CDR2 SVGEGT. The CDR3 region is CASSYPREAFF. CDR3 bases: TGTGCCAGCAGTTACCCTCGGGAGGCTTTCTTT.

The chain recombines TRBV6-5 with TRBJ2-2, with TRBD1 as a possible D gene (5 bases). Per germline, CDR1 MNHEY and CDR2 SVGAGI. The CDR3 runs 15 residues. V was shortened by 8 bases and J by 2 bases, with 15 bases between the two germline ends. The CDR3 protein is CASGQGSRNTGELFF. CDR3 DNA: TGTGCCAGCGGGCAGGGAAGCCGTAACACCGGGGAGCTGTTTTTT.

Remarks on this clone: Other DNA sequences in the sample encode the same CDR3. This chain uses TRBV18 with TRBJ1-1; D is undetermined. The V gene lost 3 bases and the J gene lost 1 base, with 6 bases spanning the gap. This CDR3 contains 13 residues. Germline lookup yields CDR1 KGHSH and CDR2 LQKENI. As DNA, the CDR3 is TGTGCCAGCTCACCCGCCGGGAACACTGAAGCTTTCTTT. Its translation: CASSPAGNTEAFF.

The CDR3 bases are TGTGCCAGCAGCGATCAAGGGAGAAAGGGTTACAATGAGCAGTTCTTC. It specifies CASSDQGRKGYNEQFF. V is TRBV9 and J is TRBJ2-1; maybe TRBD2 (5 bases). Germline lookup yields CDR1 SGDLS and CDR2 YYNGEE. The CDR3 spans 16 residues. Trimming shortened V by 3 bases and J by 4 bases, and 17 bases separated the two germline ends.

The J gene is TRBJ1-5, the V gene TRBV3-1 (or the pseudogene TRBV3-2); TRBD1 agrees at 7 bases. V was clipped by 1 base and J by 5 bases; unmatched bases: 8. The CDR3 contains 16 residues. From germline, CDR1 is LGHDT and CDR2 YNNKEL (reference sequence). CDR3 DNA sequence: TGTGCCAGCAGCCAAGTAGCGGCAGGGGGATATCAGCCCCAGCATTTT. This codes for CASSQVAAGGYQPQHF.

The chain joins TRBV29-1 to TRBJ2-7; unclear D gene. This CDR3 is 12 amino acids long. Germline CDR1 reads SQVTM; CDR2 reads ANQGSEA. The V gene lost 4 bases and the J gene lost 2 bases, with 9 bases spanning the gap. CDR3: CSVGYSPYEQYF. CDR3 DNA: TGCAGCGTTGGATACAGCCCCTACGAGCAGTACTTC.

V and J are TRBV5-1 and TRBJ2-2; 8 positions match TRBD1. V was pared by 0 bases and J by 0 bases, with 4 bases of the junction left unmatched. Germline loops: CDR1 SGHRS, CDR2 YFSETQ. The CDR3 totals 17 residues. In DNA form, the CDR3 reads TGCGCCAGCAGCTTGGGACAGGGGCCCCCGAACACCGGGGAGCTGTTTTTT. Translated, it gives CASSLGQGPPNTGELFF.

The genes are TRBV7-2 and TRBJ2-5, with 7 bases fitting TRBD2. The CDR3 loop spans 14 amino acids. Germline V lookup: CDR1 SGHTA, CDR2 FQGNSA. J lost 5 bases, V lost 4 bases, and 7 bases had no gene match. The CDR3 bases are TGTGCCAGCAGCTCCCCTCCCGGGGGGGAGACCCAGTACTTC. Residues: CASSSPPGGETQYF.

The rearrangement links TRBV7-9 to TRBJ2-5; 9 nucleotides match TRBD2. Unmatched junction bases numbered 8, after V lost 4 bases and J lost 2 bases. There are 16 residues in the CDR3. Germline-derived CDR1 and CDR2 are SEHNR and FQNEAQ (reference sequence). The CDR3 DNA sequence: TGTGCCAGCAGCTCCCGACTAGCGGAGCTTCAAGAGACCCAGTACTTC. Translation: CASSSRLAELQETQYF.